This T cell receptor beta chain was identified in a study of CD8+CD57+ T cells in acquired aplastic anemia. Study summary: Sorted cells (CD4+ and CD8+) yielded DNA amounts that averaged approximately 3.1 ug.

CDR3 and TCR beta VDJ profiling relied on a genomic DNA template. TCRdb independently ran MiXCR on the reads; one entry per CDR3 protein. The table lists about 130,000 distinct CDR3 sequences, 48% of them singletons, with under 3% in the top ten. Germline V CDR1 and CDR2: LNHDA, SQIVND (reference sequence). Trimming pared 6 bases from V and 0 bases from J, leaving 11 bases between. The CDR3 has 15 amino acids. For this clonotype: What it recognizes is unknown.

General study results and limits: CD8+ Simpson's diversity in patients was not significantly different from that in controls. In common between the patients and the controls were some 28 CD8+ CDR3 sequences.

This clonotype originated in a human donor in good health, serving as a control. Sequencing was done on a sample of sorted CD4+, CD8+, or CD8+CD57+ T cells (not recorded which) from PBMCs. The chain couples TRBV19 to TRBJ2-2; D gene ambiguous. The CDR3 sequence is CASSGFTTNTGELFF. In nucleotides, the CDR3 is TGTGCCAGTAGCGGATTTACTACGAACACCGGGGAGCTGTTTTTT. The full variable domain, with the rest looked up from reference TRBV19 and TRBJ2-2, is DGGITQSPKYLFRKEGQNVTLSCEQNLNHDAMYWYRQDPGQGLRLIYYSQIVNDFQKGDIAEGYSVSREKKESFPLTVTSAQKNPTAFYLCASSGFTTNTGELFFGEGSRLTVL.